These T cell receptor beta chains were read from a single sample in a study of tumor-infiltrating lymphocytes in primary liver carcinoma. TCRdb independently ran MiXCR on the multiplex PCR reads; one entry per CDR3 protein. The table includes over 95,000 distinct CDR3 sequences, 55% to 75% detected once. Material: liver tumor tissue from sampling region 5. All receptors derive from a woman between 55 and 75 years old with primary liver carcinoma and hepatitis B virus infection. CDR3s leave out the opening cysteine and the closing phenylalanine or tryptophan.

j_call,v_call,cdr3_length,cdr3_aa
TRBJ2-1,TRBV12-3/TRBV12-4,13,ASSLGTSKDNEQF
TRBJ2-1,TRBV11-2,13,ASSLDSASNNEQF
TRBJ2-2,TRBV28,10,ASILSTGELF
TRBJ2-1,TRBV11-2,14,ASNLEMGVPYIERF
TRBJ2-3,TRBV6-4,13,ASCQGGHHTDTQY
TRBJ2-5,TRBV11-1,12,GSSPSDRVYERY
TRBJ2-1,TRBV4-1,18,ASSQDPRTNGRSSYIEQF
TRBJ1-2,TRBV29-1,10,SIGGDIYGCT
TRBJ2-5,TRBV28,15,ASTPWGRGAPLGTQY
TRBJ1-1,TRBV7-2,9,ASSFNREAF
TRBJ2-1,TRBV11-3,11,ASNVGGYNEQF
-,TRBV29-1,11,SVGTPERDTQH
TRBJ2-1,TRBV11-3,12,ASNSQSSHNEQF
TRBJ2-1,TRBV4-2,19,ASSQEGGFRLAPSSYNEQF
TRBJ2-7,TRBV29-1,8,SAVYNEQY
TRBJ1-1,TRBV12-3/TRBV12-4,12,ASSLRGLNTEAF
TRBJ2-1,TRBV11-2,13,ASSHQRDSYYEQF
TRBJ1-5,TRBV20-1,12,SAILGLGDQPQH
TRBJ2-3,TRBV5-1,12,ASSWGRIVDTQY
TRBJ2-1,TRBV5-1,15,ASSLGGVAGGENGQF
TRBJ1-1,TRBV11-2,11,TSSLERSSEAF
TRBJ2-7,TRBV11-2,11,ATSLGQGYEQY
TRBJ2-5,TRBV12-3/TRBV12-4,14,ASSPLPGQGQEIQY
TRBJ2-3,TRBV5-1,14,ASSLSAIASTDTQY
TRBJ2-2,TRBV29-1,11,SVTGHSGRGLF
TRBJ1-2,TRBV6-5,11,DSRPDRGHGYT
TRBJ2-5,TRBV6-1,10,ASSDSQETQY